This T cell receptor (beta chain) was recorded in a study of neurological immune-mediated disorders (dated by TCRdb to the late 2010s). Some background on the complete study: The study compared peripheral blood TCR-beta repertoires of HTLV-I-associated myelopathy (HAM/TSP) patients, multiple sclerosis patients and healthy controls using UMI-based sequencing. The approximately 100 TCR-beta libraries included longitudinal samples, technical triplicates and paired sorted CD4+ and CD8+ T-cell subsets alongside PBMC samples. The cohort comprised roughly 70 subjects: 14 HAM/TSP patients, 35 or so multiple sclerosis patients and 20 or so healthy controls. General conclusions and limits of the study: No identical CDR3 amino acid sequences were shared among expanded clones across subjects, suggesting private TCR-beta repertoires in all groups. TCR clonal expansion was greatest in HAM/TSP patients and smallest in MS patients, who ranked below even healthy controls.

For sorted-subset TCR libraries, about 1 million sorted CD4+ or CD8+ T cells were used. Peripheral blood was subjected to Ficoll-Hypaque density gradient centrifugation to isolate PBMCs, which were then cryopreserved in liquid nitrogen. Paired sorted CD4+ and CD8+ subsets came from healthy controls, HAM/TSP patients and MS patients. This clonotype was observed at least ten times. The antigen it binds to is not known. Base qualities are not at hand, and no much larger clone is one base apart. To synthesize cDNA, template-switch 5'RACE was performed with a primer carrying a 10-nucleotide random unique molecular identifier so that each TCR transcript was tagged. Each sequencing run produced over 180 million TCR-beta sequences covering 15-18 subjects. The RNeasy kit was used to extract total RNA. Using the KAPA Real-time Library Amplification kit, TCR-beta VDJ regions were amplified with primers for the TCR constant region and the 5'RACE anchor. Sample indexes and Illumina adaptors were added in a first PCR, and a second PCR then increased library yield. After Ampure bead purification, the TCR product of roughly 650 bp was size-selected on a 2% E-gel SizeSelection system. Library quality was checked on a Bioanalyzer, concentration was measured with Qubit, and libraries were quantified with the Kapa Library Quantification kit before pooling. Libraries were sequenced paired-end 2 x 150 bp on an Illumina HiSeq 2500. To increase sequence diversity, roughly 24-32% phiX was spiked into each library pool. Under the source paper's analysis protocol: The quality-filtered reads were processed with the UMI-based MiGEC pipeline, whose error correction step removed more than 85% of the raw TCR sequences. VDJ genes were aligned to IMGT germline references, and each clonotype was defined by a unique CDR3 amino acid sequence together with V-J genes. Clonal expansion, Shannon diversity, and CDR3 relatedness (CalcPairwiseDistances, ClusterSamples) were evaluated with VDJtools, and phylogenetic trees were built with CLCbio workbench. Using coefficient-of-variation modelling across technical triplicates, the study counted a clone as expanded if it had at least 8 unique UMIs. Using fastp trimming at Q25 and MiXCR clonotype assembly, TCRdb reanalyzed the public sequencing data and kept in-frame beta chains. Records with the same CDR3 protein are collapsed into one entry carrying the most frequent genes and DNA. TCRdb, not the authors, supplied the V and J calls. Across this sample there are tens of thousands of distinct CDR3 sequences, with approximately 15% seen only once. Roughly 3.6% of the sample lies in the top ten.

Trimming accounts for 5 bases at V and 0 bases at J, while the number of junction bases matched to no gene is 0. Including the terminal cysteine and phenylalanine, the CDR3 comprises 14 residues. The retained sequence is limited to the CDR3, 42 bases, with the frame set at the first base. Sequenced input: CD4+ T cells from blood. The sequence was obtained from a woman between 55 and 75 years old with HTLV-1-associated myelopathy (HAM/TSP). The chain joins TRBV12-3 or TRBV12-4 to TRBJ2-1, with 8 bases matching TRBD1. This receptor has the CDR3 CASSGTGSYNEQFF. In nucleotides, the sequence is TGTGCCAGCAGTGGGACAGGCTCCTACAATGAGCAGTTCTTC.